Below, 17 T cell receptor beta chains from the same sample are listed, as sequenced in a study of blood T cell repertoires in COVID-19. The method was immunoSEQ multiplex PCR; TCRdb's version includes in-frame clones alone and lacks a portion of them. The sample contains approximately 300,000 clones, approximately 90% of which appear only once. The specimen sequenced was peripheral blood. These receptors originate from a woman aged 30 to 39 with COVID-19, enrolled during active disease.

This chain links TRBV3-1 (or the pseudogene TRBV3-2) with TRBJ2-5; possibly TRBD1 for D (5 bases). Germline assignment: CDR1 LGHDT and CDR2 YNNKEL (reference sequence). The CDR3 contains 14 residues. With 1 base removed from V and 4 bases from J, the gap between germline ends came to 10 bases. This chain's CDR3 is CASSQGQGGETQYF. The CDR3 region has the DNA TGTGCCAGCAGCCAAGGGCAGGGCGGAGAGACCCAGTACTTC.

The chain uses TRBV5-1 and TRBJ2-1, with 7 bases matching TRBD2. Germline-derived CDR1 and CDR2 are SGHRS and YFSETQ. V lost 0 bases, J lost 8 bases, and 5 bases stayed unmatched. The CDR3 consists of 14 residues. The CDR3 is CASSLASAGYEQFF. The CDR3 region has the DNA TGCGCCAGCAGCTTGGCCTCAGCGGGATATGAGCAGTTCTTC.

The chain employs TRBV28 and TRBJ2-1; possible D gene TRBD2, 5 bases. V was trimmed by 2 bases and J by 0 bases, leaving 14 bases between them. Germline CDR1 and CDR2: MDHEN and SYDVKM. The CDR3 loop spans 17 amino acids. CDR3 in DNA: TGTGCCAGCAGTTTAGACCGAGGGTTTAGCTCCTACAATGAGCAGTTCTTC. Protein sequence: CASSLDRGFSSYNEQFF.

CDR3 sequence reads: CASSVVAGGNTGELFF. In DNA form, the CDR3 reads TGTGCCAGCAGCGTAGTGGCAGGGGGGAACACCGGGGAGCTGTTTTTT. V and J are TRBV9 and TRBJ2-2; 7 bases match TRBD1. Trimming removed 0 bases from V and 1 base from J; junction bases left unmatched: 3. CDR1 is SGDLS, CDR2 YYNGEE, per germline. The CDR3 contains 16 residues. Drawing the rest from reference TRBV9 and TRBJ2-2, the complete variable domain is DSGVTQTPKHLITATGQRVTLRCSPRSGDLSVYWYQQSLDQGLQFLIQYYNGEERAKGNILERFSAQQFPDLHSELNLSSLELGDSALYFCASSVVAGGNTGELFFGEGSRLTVL.

The V and J genes are TRBV5-4 and TRBJ2-5, with D maybe TRBD2 (5 bases). The CDR3 consists of 12 residues. CDR1 SGHNT and CDR2 YYREEE come from the germline V gene (reference sequence). V gave up 4 bases and J gave up 5 bases, with 9 bases separating them. CDR3 amino acids: CASSATGETQYF. The DNA for the CDR3 is TGTGCCAGCAGCGCTACGGGGGAGACCCAGTACTTC.

V is TRBV5-6 and J is TRBJ1-5, with 9 bases aligning to TRBD1. The CDR3 has 14 amino acids. Germline assignment: CDR1 SGHDT and CDR2 YYEEEE. J gave up 4 bases and V 3 bases, and 2 bases lay outside the gene matches. DNA of the CDR3: TGTGCCAGCAGCTCGGGGACAGGGAATCAGCCCCAGCATTTT. Its translation: CASSSGTGNQPQHF.

The chain links TRBV2 to TRBJ1-5; TRBD1 might be the D (5 bases). The V and J ends lost 3 bases and 4 bases respectively, with 10 bases between them. In germline, CDR1 is SNHLY, CDR2 FYNNEI. The CDR3 contains 14 residues. CDR3 protein: CASSDYRGNQPQHF. The CDR3 DNA follows: TGTGCCAGCAGTGACTATAGGGGTAATCAGCCCCAGCATTTT.

The chain has TRBV19 and TRBJ2-7; TRBD1 matches 7 bases. Germline loops: CDR1 LNHDA, CDR2 SQIVND (reference sequence). Unmatched junction bases numbered 3, after V lost 5 bases and J lost 2 bases. The length of the CDR3 is 13 residues. The CDR3 region has the DNA TGTGCCAGTAGTCGAGGACAGGCCTACGAGCAGTACTTC. Translating it yields CASSRGQAYEQYF. Variable domain in full (rest from reference TRBV19 and TRBJ2-7): DGGITQSPKYLFRKEGQNVTLSCEQNLNHDAMYWYRQDPGQGLRLIYYSQIVNDFQKGDIAEGYSVSREKKESFPLTVTSAQKNPTAFYLCASSRGQAYEQYFGPGTRLTVT.

The gene calls are TRBV7-2 and TRBJ1-5; 9 nucleotides line up with TRBD1. With V trimmed by 4 bases and J by 6 bases, 7 bases remained unmatched. Germline assignment: CDR1 SGHTA and CDR2 FQGNSA. The CDR3 has 15 amino acids. The CDR3 sequence: CASSSSGTGIQPQHF. The DNA of the CDR3 is TGTGCCAGCAGCTCCTCCGGGACAGGGATTCAGCCCCAGCATTTT.

The chain employs TRBV5-5 and TRBJ1-5; D not resolved. The germline CDR1 and CDR2 sequences are SGHKS and YYEKEE (reference sequence). This CDR3 comprises 14 residues. Trimming stripped 4 bases from V and 0 bases from J, with 8 bases between. CDR3 sequence reads: CASSREYSNQPQHF. CDR3 in DNA: TGTGCCAGCAGCCGGGAGTATAGCAATCAGCCCCAGCATTTT.

This clone was found once. V and J are TRBV19 and TRBJ1-5; maybe TRBD1 (5 bases). The CDR3 totals 16 residues. V dropped 5 bases and J dropped 6 bases, with 20 bases sitting between them. Germline values: CDR1 LNHDA, CDR2 SQIVND (reference sequence). The DNA of the CDR3 is TGTGCCAGTAGTGCTCCTGGGGGGACGGGCGGTCAGCCCCAGCATTTT. It translates to CASSAPGGTGGQPQHF.

V and J are TRBV10-3 and TRBJ2-3; D perhaps matches TRBD2 (6 bases). Germline-derived CDR1 and CDR2 are ENHRY and SYGVKD. V lost 6 bases and J 3 bases, leaving 16 bases between the germline ends. The CDR3 totals 15 residues. The CDR3 here is CAIRGGPSLTDTQYF. DNA of the CDR3: TGTGCCATCAGGGGGGGACCCTCTCTTACAGATACGCAGTATTTT.

The chain employs TRBV6-4 and TRBJ2-3; 7 bases align to TRBD2. The CDR3 extends over 15 amino acids. The trim removed 6 bases at V and 0 bases at J, leaving 6 bases unmatched. CDR1 MRHNA and CDR2 SNTAGT come from the germline V gene. The CDR3 region has the DNA TGTGCCAGCAGCGGGGGAGCGGGAAGCACAGATACGCAGTATTTT. This sequence encodes CASSGGAGSTDTQYF.

This chain connects TRBV6-5 to TRBJ1-1; 10 bases agree with TRBD1. This CDR3 is 15 amino acids long. V lost 7 bases to trimming and J lost 0 bases; unmatched junction nucleotides: 5. Germline CDR1 and CDR2: MNHEY and SVGAGI. This CDR3 reads CASTGQGGMNTEAFF. CDR3 nucleotide sequence: TGTGCCAGCACCGGACAGGGGGGGATGAACACTGAAGCTTTCTTT.

This chain joins TRBV7-3 and TRBJ2-1, with D perhaps matching TRBD2 (5 bases). Germline V gene data show CDR1 as SGHTA and CDR2 as FQGTGA. V was trimmed by 2 bases and J by 5 bases, leaving 7 bases between them. The length of the CDR3 is 13 residues. The DNA for the CDR3 is TGTGCCAGCAGCTTATCGGGAAACAATGAGCAGTTCTTC. Its protein product is CASSLSGNNEQFF. The variable domain in full, completed from reference TRBV7-3 and TRBJ2-1, reads GAGVSQTPSNKVTEKGKYVELRCDPISGHTALYWYRQSLGQGPEFLIYFQGTGAADDSGLPNDRFFAVRPEGSVSTLKIQRTERGDSAVYLCASSLSGNNEQFFGPGTRLTVL.

The gene calls are TRBV18 and TRBJ1-5; D call uncertain. Germline V gives CDR1 KGHSH, CDR2 LQKENI. Trimming stripped 3 bases from V and 4 bases from J, with 19 bases between. The CDR3 contains 17 residues. CDR3 region: CASSPLPRGTFNQPQHF. The DNA for the CDR3 is TGTGCCAGCTCACCGCTACCCCGGGGAACATTTAATCAGCCCCAGCATTTT.

The chain recombines TRBV15 with TRBJ1-5; D is perhaps TRBD1 (5 bases). Per the germline V gene, CDR1 is LNHNV and CDR2 is YYDKDF (reference sequence). Between the trimmed V and J ends, which lost 2 bases and 1 base, there was a span of 12 bases. This CDR3 contains 16 residues. The CDR3 bases are TGTGCCACCAGCAGACCTCCGGAGGGGAGCAATCAGCCCCAGCATTTT. This gives the protein CATSRPPEGSNQPQHF.